This record concerns one T cell receptor (beta chain) sequence. Its antigen is not identified. The data belong to a study of cytomegalovirus exposure and HLA in healthy donors. The PCR had 60 Vbeta and 13 Jbeta primers. Sequencing was performed with immunoSEQ multiplex PCR; in TCRdb, only in-frame clones are kept and a portion is missing. This sample carries approximately 150,000 clones, over 60% of them seen once, and the ten largest clones take 1.5% to 2%. Findings and limits, study-wide: A missense DCLRE1C variant was associated with V- and J-gene trimming of TCR beta chains in a later analysis, and an independent cohort replicated the association.

The CDR3 runs 12 residues. V was clipped by 2 bases and J by 7 bases, with 8 bases between them. Germline V lookup: CDR1 MNHNS, CDR2 SASEGT. At the time of sampling, donors were nominally healthy, though unrecorded immune exposures were likely. This TCR derives from a woman in her 30s in good health and CMV-seronegative. The material sequenced was PBMCs. V and J are TRBV6-1 and TRBJ1-2; D not resolved. In DNA, the CDR3 is TGTGCCAGCAGTGAATATGGCAGTGGCTACACCTTC. It specifies CASSEYGSGYTF.